The 24 T cell receptor beta chains given below trace back to one sample, sequenced in a study of blood T cell repertoires in COVID-19. Produced via immunoSEQ multiplex PCR; TCRdb's table is partial and in-frame only. The sample comprises about 210,000 clones, approximately 81% of which are singletons, and about 9.8% rests with the top ten. The sequenced sample was PBMCs or T cells enriched from blood (not recorded which). The receptor set was obtained from a woman in her fifties or sixties with acute COVID-19.

This clone was seen a few times. The chain joins TRBV6-4 to TRBJ1-2; 9 bases are shared with TRBD1. With V trimmed by 5 bases and J by 4 bases, 5 bases remained unmatched. CDR3 length equals 14 residues. Germline-derived CDR1 and CDR2 are MRHNA and SNTAGT. DNA for the CDR3: TGTGCCAGCAGTCAAGAGACAGGGGGCTATGGCTACACCTTC. Translated: CASSQETGGYGYTF.

There are a few counts of this clone. This chain joins TRBV28 and TRBJ2-7, with D possibly matching TRBD2 (5 bases). The V gene's germline CDR1 is MDHEN and CDR2 SYDVKM. This CDR3 is built from 13 residues. V lost 8 bases, J lost 5 bases, and 16 bases lay in between. In DNA, the CDR3 is TGTGCCAGCGAGGGCCTGGGAAGAAACGAGCAGTACTTC. Translated: CASEGLGRNEQYF.

V is TRBV5-1 and J is TRBJ2-2; D is unresolved. Between the trimmed V and J ends, which lost 3 bases and 5 bases, there was a span of 5 bases. The CDR3 contains 12 residues. Per the germline V gene, CDR1 is SGHRS and CDR2 is YFSETQ. The CDR3 DNA follows: TGCGCCAGCAGCTCCGGGACCGGGGAGCTGTTTTTT. Its protein product is CASSSGTGELFF.

The rearrangement links TRBV3-1 (or the pseudogene TRBV3-2) to TRBJ2-3; TRBD2 matches 10 bases. CDR1 is LGHDT and CDR2 is YNNKEL in the germline V gene (reference sequence). The CDR3 covers 18 residues. With 0 bases clipped from V and 0 bases from J, the junction kept 6 bases outside the gene matches. CDR3 sequence: CASSQDSRLAGSTDTQYF. The CDR3, as DNA: TGTGCCAGCAGCCAAGACTCACGACTAGCGGGTAGCACAGATACGCAGTATTTT.

The rearrangement uses TRBV28 and TRBJ2-1, with TRBD2 as a possible D gene (6 bases). V lost 7 bases, J lost 9 bases, and 22 bases lay in between. The CDR3 has 15 amino acids. Germline V gene sequence: CDR1 MDHEN, CDR2 SYDVKM. CDR3 sequence (DNA): TGTGCCAGCACCCCTACGGGAGCCCGCAAGGTTGAGCAGTTCTTC. Its translation is CASTPTGARKVEQFF.

This chain uses TRBV7-8 with TRBJ2-2; 9 bases line up with TRBD1. The trim removed 5 bases at V and 1 base at J, leaving 11 bases unmatched. CDR3 size: 18 residues. Germline-derived CDR1 and CDR2 are SGHVS and FQNEAQ. The CDR3 reads CASSRYPSGQGNTGELFF. As DNA, the CDR3 is TGTGCCAGCAGCCGATATCCGTCGGGACAGGGGAACACCGGGGAGCTGTTTTTT.

The chain employs TRBV19 and TRBJ1-2; 8 bases agree with TRBD1. The V gene end was trimmed by 6 bases and the J gene end by 4 bases; junction bases not matched to a gene: 4. This CDR3 contains 13 residues. Looked up from germline, CDR1 is LNHDA and CDR2 is SQIVND (reference sequence). The CDR3 DNA sequence: TGTGCCAGTAGAGGAACAGGGGGCTATGGCTACACCTTC. Translated, it gives CASRGTGGYGYTF.

The chain employs TRBV18 and TRBJ1-6; D ambiguous. Germline CDR1 reads KGHSH; CDR2 reads LQKENI. V lost 4 bases, J lost 13 bases, and 11 bases lay in between. The CDR3 consists of 12 residues. The DNA for the CDR3 is TGTGCCAGCTCACAGGCAGGTGGTCCCCTCCACTTT. This gives the protein CASSQAGGPLHF.

This clone occurred once. This chain's CDR3 is CASSLDFRTEATDTQYF. The CDR3 DNA sequence: TGTGCCAGCAGCTTAGATTTCCGGACAGAAGCCACAGATACGCAGTATTTT. The chain has TRBV7-9 and TRBJ2-3, with a possible D match to TRBD1 (6 bases). V gave up 1 base and J gave up 2 bases, with 16 bases separating them. This CDR3 comprises 17 residues. Germline assignment: CDR1 SEHNR and CDR2 FQNEAQ (reference sequence).

This clone was seen a single time. The chain employs TRBV16 and TRBJ2-7; 10 bases match TRBD1. Unmatched junction bases numbered 1, after V lost 4 bases and J lost 4 bases. From germline, CDR1 is KGHSY and CDR2 FQNENV. CDR3 length: 13 residues. The DNA of the CDR3 is TGTGCCAGCAGCCGGGGACAGGGGTACGAGCAGTACTTC. This translates into CASSRGQGYEQYF. The complete variable domain, with remaining parts taken from reference TRBV16 and TRBJ2-7, reads GEEVAQTPKHLVRGEGQKAKLYCAPIKGHSYVFWYQQVLKNEFKFLISFQNENVFDETGMPKERFSAKCLPNSPCSLEIQATKLEDSAVYFCASSRGQGYEQYFGPGTRLTVT.

DNA for the CDR3: TGTGCCAGCAGTCCCCCTGCGAAAGAGACCCAGTACTTC. Its protein is CASSPPAKETQYF. The genes are TRBV27 and TRBJ2-5; the D is unclear. The CDR3 covers 13 residues. Trimming left V 5 bases short and J 3 bases short, with 10 bases between. Germline-derived CDR1 and CDR2 are MNHEY and SMNVEV (reference sequence).

The chain uses TRBV28 and TRBJ2-7; 8 bases fit TRBD2. Unmatched junction bases numbered 12, after V lost 6 bases and J lost 5 bases. Germline CDR1 and CDR2: MDHEN and SYDVKM. The CDR3 covers 15 residues. As DNA, the CDR3 is TGTGCCAGCAGCTACGTCCCGGGGGGGGCGGACGAGCAGTACTTC. It is translated as CASSYVPGGADEQYF. The complete variable domain, with remaining parts taken from reference TRBV28 and TRBJ2-7, reads DVKVTQSSRYLVKRTGEKVFLECVQDMDHENMFWYRQDPGLGLRLIYFSYDVKMKEKGDIPEGYSVSREKKERFSLILESASTNQTSMYLCASSYVPGGADEQYFGPGTRLTVT.

The rearrangement links TRBV13 to TRBJ2-2; 8 positions match TRBD1. This CDR3 is built from 15 residues. The J segment lost 5 bases and the V segment lost 2 bases, leaving 4 bases of the junction unmatched. CDR1 and CDR2 from the germline V gene are PRHDT and FYEKMQ (reference sequence). The CDR3 sequence: CASSLQGAITGELFF. In nucleotides, the CDR3 is TGTGCCAGCAGCTTACAGGGGGCAATTACCGGGGAGCTGTTTTTT.

The chain recombines TRBV4-1 with TRBJ2-3, with a possible D match to TRBD2 (6 bases). Trimming shortened V by 1 base and J by 4 bases, and 15 bases separated the two germline ends. The CDR3 runs 16 residues. CDR1 and CDR2 (germline): MGHRA, YSYEKL. DNA of the CDR3: TGCGCCAGCAGCCAAGTGTTCGGCCCTAGCGCAGATACGCAGTATTTT. Translated: CASSQVFGPSADTQYF.

A single count supports this clone. CDR3 bases: TGTGCCAGCAGCGCTACAGGGGATCAGCCCCAGCATTTT. Its protein product is CASSATGDQPQHF. The chain joins TRBV9 to TRBJ1-5; 7 bases map to TRBD1. Germline CDR1 and CDR2: SGDLS and YYNGEE. The V gene end was trimmed by 3 bases and the J gene end by 5 bases; junction bases not matched to a gene: 2. The CDR3 consists of 13 residues. The variable domain in full, completed from reference TRBV9 and TRBJ1-5, reads DSGVTQTPKHLITATGQRVTLRCSPRSGDLSVYWYQQSLDQGLQFLIQYYNGEERAKGNILERFSAQQFPDLHSELNLSSLELGDSALYFCASSATGDQPQHFGDGTRLSIL.

The gene calls are TRBV27 and TRBJ1-6; D ambiguous. Germline CDR1 and CDR2: MNHEY and SMNVEV (reference sequence). This CDR3 spans 15 amino acids. V was shortened by 6 bases and J by 2 bases, with 11 bases between the two germline ends. The CDR3 DNA reads TGTGCCAGCAGGGGCGAGAGACCCTATAATTCACCCCTCCACTTT. It yields the protein CASRGERPYNSPLHF.

The V gene is TRBV6-5, the J gene TRBJ1-2; D is uncertain. The germline gives CDR1 MNHEY, CDR2 SVGAGI. The CDR3 sequence is 13 residues long. Trimming stripped 2 bases from V and 6 bases from J, with 10 bases between. The CDR3 reads CASSYLQRNGYTF. CDR3 nucleotides: TGTGCCAGCAGTTACCTACAGAGAAATGGCTACACCTTC.

This rearrangement joins TRBV7-2 to TRBJ2-6; no definite D call. Germline CDR1 reads SGHTA; CDR2 reads FQGNSA. There are 16 residues in the CDR3. V was pared by 1 base and J by 2 bases, with 9 bases between. The CDR3 sequence: CASSLGRVAGANVLTF. CDR3 coding DNA: TGTGCCAGCAGCTTAGGCCGGGTAGCTGGGGCCAACGTCCTGACTTTC.

This clone was counted ten times or more. Other DNA variants within this sample encode the same CDR3. V gene TRBV18 combines with J gene TRBJ1-4, with 10 bases that match TRBD1. CDR1 KGHSH and CDR2 LQKENI come from the germline V gene. This CDR3 comprises 15 residues. V shed 3 bases and J 7 bases; nucleotides not matched to a gene: 5. The CDR3 DNA is TGTGCCAGCTCACCCGGACAGGGGGGAAGTGAAAAACTGTTTTTT. This sequence encodes CASSPGQGGSEKLFF.

The CDR3 reads CASSGQGPGEQFF. The CDR3, as DNA: TGTGCCAGCAGCGGACAGGGTCCTGGTGAGCAGTTCTTC. This chain links TRBV4-2 with TRBJ2-1; 8 bases are a match to TRBD1. Germline CDR1 and CDR2: LGHNA and YNFKEQ. The CDR3 runs to 13 residues. After removal of 5 bases from V and 9 bases from J, the junction contained 6 bases not matched to a gene.

The rearrangement uses TRBV19 and TRBJ2-3; 7 bases line up with TRBD2. Germline V gene sequence: CDR1 LNHDA, CDR2 SQIVND (reference sequence). Losses at the gene ends were 6 bases for V and 1 base for J; bases not matched to a gene: 4. CDR3 length: 14 amino acids. The CDR3 region has the DNA TGTGCCAGTAGAGAGCGGGGCCGCACAGATACGCAGTATTTT. It codes for CASRERGRTDTQYF.

V gene TRBV10-3 combines with J gene TRBJ1-2, with 9 positions matching TRBD1. The V gene end was trimmed by 2 bases and the J gene end by 7 bases; junction bases not matched to a gene: 5. Germline CDR1 is ENHRY and CDR2 is SYGVKD. The CDR3 totals 14 residues. DNA for the CDR3: TGTGCCATCAGTGAGCCGACAGGGGGTGCTGGCTACACCTTC. It translates to CAISEPTGGAGYTF.

The genes are TRBV27 and TRBJ2-7; 11 bases are shared with TRBD2. The trim removed 3 bases at V and 3 bases at J, leaving 10 bases unmatched. The germline gives CDR1 MNHEY, CDR2 SMNVEV (reference sequence). CDR3 size: 17 residues. CDR3 protein: CASSFGSGRANGYEQYF. In DNA, the CDR3 is TGTGCCAGCAGTTTTGGTAGCGGGAGGGCCAATGGCTACGAGCAGTACTTC.

The CDR3: CASSYNAGGSYNEQFF. The DNA for the CDR3 is TGCGCCAGCAGCTACAACGCAGGGGGGAGCTACAATGAGCAGTTCTTC. The chain joins TRBV5-1 to TRBJ2-1; the D gene is possibly TRBD1 (7 bases). CDR3 length: 16 amino acids. Trimming pared 3 bases from V and 3 bases from J, leaving 16 bases between. The germline CDR1 and CDR2 sequences are SGHRS and YFSETQ.